One and the same sample provided the 32 T cell receptor beta chains below, sequenced in a study of blood T cells in healthy people across ages. For the second PCR, which ran for about 7 to 12 cycles, a sample-barcoded 5' primer and a J-beta primer mix were used. MiXCR, run by TCRdb on the 5' RACE reads, gives a single entry per CDR3 protein. The data hold approximately 810,000 distinct CDR3 sequences, with 29% observed a single time. Sequenced: blood. These receptors were collected from a woman aged 80 or over in good health.

The chain recombines TRBV24-1 with TRBJ1-1; D is perhaps TRBD1 (5 bases). Deletions cut 6 bases from V and 0 bases from J, with 19 bases between. CDR1 is KGHDR, CDR2 SFDVKD, per germline. The CDR3 covers 17 residues. CDR3: CATSSQRARGLNTEAFF. The CDR3 nucleotides are TGTGCCACCAGTAGTCAGAGGGCAAGGGGATTGAACACTGAAGCTTTCTTT.

As regards this clonotype: A much larger clone sits a single nucleotide away, making a read error possible. The chain recombines TRBV4-3 with TRBJ2-1; 8 bases align to TRBD1. Germline CDR1 and CDR2: LGHNA and YSLEER. This CDR3 is built from 15 residues. After removal of 4 bases from V and 8 bases from J, the junction contained 10 bases not matched to a gene. CDR3 nucleotide sequence: TGCGCCAGCAGCCCACAGGGGGAAGGTTGCCATGAGCAGTTCTTC. Amino acid sequence: CASSPQGEGCHEQFF.

This clonotype appeared many times. The chain couples TRBV12-3 or TRBV12-4 to TRBJ1-1; 8 nucleotides align to TRBD1. The CDR3 spans 15 residues. Trimming removed 5 bases from V and 0 bases from J; junction bases left unmatched: 5. The CDR3 DNA reads as TGTGCCAGCAGTCGACAGGGGCGGATGAACACTGAAGCTTTCTTT. Translated, it gives CASSRQGRMNTEAFF.

This clonotype was picked up one time. The chain combines TRBV6-8 with TRBJ1-5; TRBD1 might be the D (6 bases). There are 16 residues in the CDR3. Per germline, CDR1 MNHGY and CDR2 SAAAGT. V lost 4 bases and J lost 3, with 16 bases in between. CDR3 sequence reads: CASSSAGHLDNQPQHF. The CDR3 region has the DNA TGTGCCAGCAGTTCTGCGGGACATCTTGACAATCAGCCCCAGCATTTT.

At least ten counts were recorded for this clonotype. The J gene is TRBJ1-2, the V gene TRBV12-3 or TRBV12-4; 11 bases line up with TRBD1. The CDR3 is made up of 15 amino acids. V lost 4 bases to trimming and J lost 4 bases; unmatched junction nucleotides: 5. CDR3 nucleotides: TGTGCCAGCAGTTCCCCGGACAGGGGGCTCTATGGCTACACCTTC. This codes for CASSSPDRGLYGYTF.

This clonotype was seen many times. The chain is built from TRBV6-5 and TRBJ1-2; TRBD1 aligns across 7 bases. With 5 bases clipped from V and 5 bases from J, the junction kept 11 bases outside the gene matches. CDR3 size: 15 residues. From germline, CDR1 is MNHEY and CDR2 SVGAGI. The CDR3 is CASSSRGQLSYGYTF. DNA of the CDR3: TGTGCCAGCAGTAGCCGGGGACAGCTGTCTTATGGCTACACCTTC.

Concerning this clonotype itself: This may stem from a read error, because a much larger clone lies one nucleotide away. The CDR3 region is CASRPPWDREDTEVFF. CDR3 nucleotide sequence: TGTGCCAGCAGGCCTCCATGGGACAGGGAGGACACTGAAGTTTTCTTT. The V call is TRBV12-3 or TRBV12-4, the J call TRBJ1-1; 9 nucleotides agree with TRBD1. This CDR3 comprises 16 residues.

This clonotype was seen repeatedly, ten times or more. The rearrangement links TRBV7-9 to TRBJ2-5; D not resolved. The CDR3 covers 15 residues. The germline V gene has CDR1 SEHNR and CDR2 FQNEAQ (reference sequence). V lost 0 bases, J lost 3 bases, and 11 bases lay in between. Written as DNA, the CDR3 is TGTGCCAGCAGCTTAGCGGGCTACACAAAAGAGACCCAGTACTTC. Translation: CASSLAGYTKETQYF.

This clonotype showed up many times. The chain uses TRBV7-9 and TRBJ2-3; D call uncertain. Trimming pared 1 base from V and 4 bases from J, leaving 12 bases between. Germline V CDR1 and CDR2: SEHNR, FQNEAQ (reference sequence). This CDR3 spans 15 amino acids. The chain's CDR3 is CASSLEGRIADTQYF. The CDR3 nucleotides read TGTGCCAGCAGCTTAGAGGGCCGGATAGCAGATACGCAGTATTTT.

This clonotype has ten or more counts. The chain joins TRBV20-1 to TRBJ2-3; 7 nucleotides align to TRBD2. The V and J ends lost 8 bases and 1 base, in that order; junction bases with no gene match: 12. The CDR3 extends over 15 amino acids. Germline V gives CDR1 DFQATT, CDR2 SNEGSKA (reference sequence). This chain's CDR3 is CSTDSGDYRTDTQYF. The CDR3 nucleotides are TGCAGTACTGATTCCGGGGACTACCGCACAGATACGCAGTATTTT.

The table lists this clonotype with many counts. Mismatch with germline at one junction end may stem from a read error. For the CDR3, the DNA is TGTGCTAGCAGCCTAGGAGGTGCTAGCGGGGGAGCCCAGTACTTC. Amino acid sequence: CASSLGGASGGAQYF. The chain combines TRBV7-7 with TRBJ2-5, with TRBD2 matching 10 bases. Per the germline V gene, CDR1 is SSHAT and CDR2 is FNYEAQ (reference sequence). The CDR3 consists of 15 residues.

In regard to this clonotype: An end of the junction does not agree with germline; a read error may underlie this. The chain combines TRBV29-1 with TRBJ2-4; D gene unclear. The J call may be wrong; the DNA end is better matched by TRBJ2-7. Per the germline V gene, CDR1 is SQVTM and CDR2 is ANQGSEA. The CDR3 contains 12 residues. CDR3 in amino acids: CGVGPDSYEQYF. The CDR3 bases are TGCGGCGTTGGTCCGGACTCCTACGAGCAGTACTTC.

This clonotype showed up just a few times. Sequence at one end of the junction differs from germline and may be a read error. The chain employs TRBV20-1 and TRBJ2-5; 9 bases agree with TRBD2. This CDR3 is built from 14 residues. Germline lookup yields CDR1 DFQATT and CDR2 SNEGSKA (reference sequence). The CDR3 loop is CSARLSGGQEAQYF. Written as DNA, the CDR3 is TGCAGTGCTAGACTCAGCGGGGGGCAAGAGGCCCAGTACTTC.

There are a few counts of this clonotype. Germline is not matched at one junction end, which may reflect a read error. The chain is built from TRBV7-9 and TRBJ1-2; 8 positions match TRBD1. The germline V gene encodes CDR1 SEHNR and CDR2 FQNEAQ (reference sequence). The CDR3 has 15 residues. CDR3 loop: CASSPWQGANYGHTF. For the CDR3, the DNA is TGTGCCAGCAGCCCCTGGCAGGGGGCGAACTATGGCCACACCTTC.

The J gene is TRBJ2-3, the V gene TRBV20-1; 8 bases fit TRBD1. V dropped 1 base and J dropped 4; count of bases not matched to a gene: 10. The germline gives CDR1 DFQATT, CDR2 SNEGSKA (reference sequence). This CDR3 spans 16 amino acids. CDR3 sequence (DNA): TGCAGTGCTAGAGGCGGAGACAGGGGCATTGCAGATACGCAGTATTTT. This codes for CSARGGDRGIADTQYF.

This clonotype was seen repeatedly, ten times or more. The chain uses TRBV6-2 or TRBV6-3 and TRBJ1-6, with TRBD1 as a possible D gene (5 bases). CDR3 length: 14 residues. CDR1 MNHEY and CDR2 SVGEGT come from the germline V gene. Trimming left V 6 bases short and J 10 bases short, with 16 bases between. Here the CDR3 reads CASRAGGRNSPLHF. CDR3 nucleotides: TGTGCCAGCAGAGCCGGGGGAAGAAACTCACCCCTCCACTTT.

This chain joins TRBV20-1 and TRBJ2-5, with 9 nucleotides matching TRBD2. CDR3 length: 14 amino acids. The V gene end was trimmed by 3 bases and the J gene end by 3 bases; junction bases not matched to a gene: 5. Germline V gene sequence: CDR1 DFQATT, CDR2 SNEGSKA (reference sequence). This CDR3 reads CSARGLAGKETQYF. DNA for the CDR3: TGCAGTGCTAGGGGGCTAGCGGGAAAAGAGACCCAGTACTTC.

This clonotype appeared a few times. The chain joins TRBV2 to TRBJ2-2; possibly TRBD1 or TRBD2 for D (6 bases each). Germline CDR1 and CDR2: SNHLY and FYNNEI. The CDR3 contains 15 residues. The V end was cut by 9 bases, the J end by 3 bases, with 17 bases between. CDR3 sequence: CASQKGGQDTGELFF. The CDR3 DNA is TGTGCCAGTCAGAAAGGGGGGCAGGACACCGGGGAGCTGTTTTTT.

This clonotype showed up many times. J is TRBJ2-7 and V is TRBV29-1, with 9 bases identical to TRBD1. In germline, CDR1 is SQVTM, CDR2 ANQGSEA. Germline trimming cut 4 bases from V and 3 bases from J; bases unmatched to any gene: 7. This CDR3 region has 14 residues. CDR3 sequence reads: CSVGLGQGHYEQYF. The CDR3 DNA reads as TGCAGCGTTGGGCTGGGACAGGGACACTACGAGCAGTACTTC.

The rearrangement joins TRBV29-1 to TRBJ2-1; D is perhaps TRBD1 (5 bases). Germline V gene sequence: CDR1 SQVTM, CDR2 ANQGSEA. Trimming removed 8 bases at V and 5 bases at J, with 13 bases between. The CDR3 has 12 amino acids. In DNA, the CDR3 is TGCAGCAACGGAGACAGAAACAATGAGCAGTTCTTC. Translated: CSNGDRNNEQFF.

This clonotype was picked up many times. The CDR3: CASSPAGFSYEQYF. The CDR3 nucleotides are TGTGCCAGCTCACCAGCCGGCTTCTCCTACGAGCAGTACTTC. This chain connects TRBV18 to TRBJ2-7; unclear D gene. V was pared by 2 bases and J by 0 bases, with 8 bases between. Per the germline V gene, CDR1 is KGHSH and CDR2 is LQKENI. The CDR3 runs 14 residues.

As concerns this clonotype: With a much larger clone just one base away, this may be a read error. This chain connects TRBV6-2 or TRBV6-3 to TRBJ1-5; D call uncertain. The CDR3 is 12 amino acids. Germline CDR1 MNHEY, CDR2 SVGEGT. V lost 7 bases, J lost 6 bases, and 10 bases lay in between. The CDR3 DNA reads TGTGCCAGCAAGAACGGCAGTCAGCCCCAGCATTTT. Translated: CASKNGSQPQHF.

This clonotype came up many times. This sequence joins TRBV2 and TRBJ2-5; TRBD1 agrees at 8 bases. Germline lookup yields CDR1 SNHLY and CDR2 FYNNEI. Germline trimming cut 4 bases from V and 4 bases from J; bases unmatched to any gene: 8. This CDR3 has 15 amino acids. CDR3 sequence: CASSAHLQGGETQYF. As DNA, the CDR3 is TGTGCCAGCAGTGCCCACTTACAGGGGGGAGAGACCCAGTACTTC.

This clonotype occurred many times. The chain is built from TRBV5-1 and TRBJ1-2; tentative D call: TRBD1 (5 bases). Trimming removed 1 base at V and 3 bases at J, with 10 bases between. This CDR3 is built from 14 residues. From germline, CDR1 is SGHRS and CDR2 YFSETQ. The CDR3 is CASSLSVGDYGYTF. CDR3 nucleotides: TGCGCCAGCAGCTTGTCGGTAGGGGACTATGGCTACACCTTC.

This clonotype showed up just a few times. The V gene is TRBV6-2 or TRBV6-3, the J gene TRBJ1-2, with 7 positions matching TRBD1. The germline gives CDR1 MNHEY, CDR2 SVGEGT. This CDR3 spans 16 amino acids. V lost 2 bases to trimming and J lost 3 bases; unmatched junction nucleotides: 9. CDR3 region: CASSYAGTAAYYGYTF. In nucleotides, the CDR3 is TGTGCCAGCAGTTACGCCGGGACAGCCGCTTACTATGGCTACACCTTC.

Many counts were recorded for this clonotype. The V call is TRBV6-2 or TRBV6-3, the J call TRBJ2-5; 9 bases fit TRBD2. Germline CDR1 is MNHEY and CDR2 is SVGEGT. Trimming took 4 bases from V and 1 from J; bases not matched to a gene: 7. The CDR3 spans 16 residues. CDR3: CASSSQAGGLQETQYF. The DNA for the CDR3 is TGTGCCAGCAGTTCCCAAGCGGGGGGCCTCCAAGAGACCCAGTACTTC.

This sequence joins TRBV5-1 and TRBJ2-1; D call uncertain. The CDR3 sequence is 14 residues long. Per germline, CDR1 SGHRS and CDR2 YFSETQ. V was shortened by 6 bases and J by 5 bases, with 15 bases between the two germline ends. The CDR3 sequence: CASTPQYLNNEQFF. The CDR3 coding sequence is TGCGCCAGCACCCCCCAGTACCTGAACAATGAGCAGTTCTTC.

This clonotype was counted ten times or more. V usage is TRBV11-2 and J usage is TRBJ1-1; 7 bases match TRBD1. The CDR3 covers 14 residues. CDR1 is SGHAT, CDR2 FQNNGV, per germline. Trimming took 5 bases from V and 6 from J; bases not matched to a gene: 9. CDR3 amino acids: CASSPIGQASEAFF. CDR3 DNA sequence: TGTGCCAGCAGCCCCATTGGACAGGCCTCTGAAGCTTTCTTT. The variable domain in full, with the rest retrieved from reference TRBV11-2 and TRBJ1-1, is EAGVAQSPRYKIIEKRQSVAFWCNPISGHATLYWYQQILGQGPKLLIQFQNNGVVDDSQLPKDRFSAERLKGVDSTLKIQPAKLEDSAVYLCASSPIGQASEAFFGQGTRLTVV.

This clonotype was observed many times. The V gene is TRBV7-8, the J gene TRBJ2-1; no clear D gene. The CDR3 totals 11 residues. With 5 bases removed from V and 7 bases from J, the gap between germline ends came to 6 bases. Germline V gene sequence: CDR1 SGHVS, CDR2 FQNEAQ. The CDR3 is CASSNRNEQFF. DNA for the CDR3: TGTGCCAGCAGCAACCGGAATGAGCAGTTCTTC.

This clonotype was observed a few times. The chain joins TRBV4-3 to TRBJ1-4; weak D call: TRBD1 (5 bases). V was clipped by 0 bases and J by 6 bases, with 11 bases between them. CDR1 is LGHNA, CDR2 YSLEER, per germline. The CDR3 totals 15 residues. CDR3 DNA sequence: TGCGCCAGCAGCCAAGAGATAGGGGCCCATGAAAAACTGTTTTTT. This translates into CASSQEIGAHEKLFF.

Concerning this clonotype itself: A read error may explain this, as a much larger clone is one base away. J is TRBJ2-3 and V is TRBV6-2 or TRBV6-3; TRBD2 might be the D (6 bases). CDR1 and CDR2 from the germline V gene are MNHEY and SVGEGT. CDR3 length: 16 amino acids. CDR3 sequence reads: CASRTGRGISTDTRYF. The CDR3 DNA reads TGTGCCAGCAGAACTGGTCGGGGGATTAGCACAGATACGCGGTATTTT.

This clonotype was counted a few times. The rearrangement uses TRBV2 and TRBJ2-2; D unresolved. The CDR3 extends over 16 amino acids. Per germline, CDR1 SNHLY and CDR2 FYNNEI. The V and J ends lost 3 bases and 1 base respectively, with 12 bases between them. The CDR3 reads CASSEAGPLNTGELFF. CDR3 nucleotide sequence: TGTGCCAGCAGTGAGGCAGGACCCCTGAACACCGGGGAGCTGTTTTTT.